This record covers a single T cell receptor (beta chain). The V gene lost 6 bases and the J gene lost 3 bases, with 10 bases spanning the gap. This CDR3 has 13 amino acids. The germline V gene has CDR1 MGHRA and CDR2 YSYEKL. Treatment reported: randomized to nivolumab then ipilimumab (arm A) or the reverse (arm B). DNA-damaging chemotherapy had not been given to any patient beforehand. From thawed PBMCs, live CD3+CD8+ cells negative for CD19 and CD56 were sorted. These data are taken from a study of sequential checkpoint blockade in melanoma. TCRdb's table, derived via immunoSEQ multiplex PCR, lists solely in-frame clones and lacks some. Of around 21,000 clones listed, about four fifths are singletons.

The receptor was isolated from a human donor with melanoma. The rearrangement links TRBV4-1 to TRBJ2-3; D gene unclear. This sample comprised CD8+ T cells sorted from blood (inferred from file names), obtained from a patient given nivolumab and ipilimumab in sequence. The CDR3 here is CASSPGGTDTQYF. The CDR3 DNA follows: TGCGCCAGCAGTCCCGGCGGAACAGATACGCAGTATTTT.